Listed here are 9 T cell receptor beta chains from one sample, sequenced in a study of CD8 T cells in Susac syndrome. When the RNA was reverse transcribed, random hexamers were used with an input of roughly 0.45 to 1 ug. MiXCR, run by TCRdb on the immunoSEQ multiplex PCR reads, gives a single entry per CDR3 protein. The table has 250,000 to 300,000 distinct CDR3 sequences, roughly 90% seen once. Sequenced input: CD8+ T cells from PBMCs. Source of these receptors: a human donor with multiple sclerosis.

The chain has TRBV2 and TRBJ1-2, with D unresolved. The V end lost 4 bases, the J end lost 0 bases, and 9 bases lay between the germline ends. The CDR3 runs to 14 residues. The germline gives CDR1 SNHLY, CDR2 FYNNEI. The CDR3 sequence: CASSGAGANYGYTF. As DNA, the CDR3 is TGTGCCAGCAGTGGGGCAGGCGCTAACTATGGCTACACCTTC.

The chain combines TRBV30 with TRBJ1-1; D perhaps matches TRBD1 (5 bases). V lost 0 bases and J lost 2, with 7 bases in between. Germline V CDR1 and CDR2: GTSNPN, SVGIG (reference sequence). The CDR3 extends over 13 amino acids. The CDR3 bases are TGTGCCTGGAGTGTAGGGACCAACACTGAAGCTTTCTTT. Protein: CAWSVGTNTEAFF. Looking up the rest from reference TRBV30 and TRBJ1-1 gives the full variable domain: SQTIHQWPATLVQPVGSPLSLECTVEGTSNPNLYWYRQAAGRGLQLLFYSVGIGQISSEVPQNLSASRPQDRQFILSSKKLLLSDSGFYLCAWSVGTNTEAFFGQGTRLTVV.

The chain is built from TRBV14 and TRBJ2-7, with D unresolved. Germline V CDR1 and CDR2: SGHDN, FVKESK. The CDR3 has 15 residues. V was cut by 1 base and J by 5 bases, with 15 bases left in between. CDR3 loop: CASSQVDDQPHEQYF. CDR3 in DNA: TGTGCCAGCAGCCAAGTAGATGACCAGCCGCACGAGCAGTACTTC.

V is TRBV12-3 or TRBV12-4 and J is TRBJ2-5; D unclear. Trimming left V 1 base short and J 2 bases short, with 8 bases between. This CDR3 is 14 amino acids long. The CDR3 here is CASSLGVRQETQYF. CDR3 coding DNA: TGTGCCAGCAGTTTAGGCGTCAGACAAGAGACCCAGTACTTC.

This clonotype was detected only once. The rearrangement joins TRBV5-1 to TRBJ2-4, with 14 bases lining up with TRBD2. Germline CDR1 and CDR2: SGHRS and YFSETQ. Trimming removed 3 bases from V and 2 bases from J; junction bases left unmatched: 4. The length of the CDR3 is 17 residues. The CDR3 coding sequence is TGCGCCAGCAGCTGGGGACTAGCGGGGGTATCCAAAAACATTCAGTACTTC. Translated, it gives CASSWGLAGVSKNIQYF. Filled out from reference TRBV5-1 and TRBJ2-4, the complete variable domain reads KAGVTQTPRYLIKTRGQQVTLSCSPISGHRSVSWYQQTPGQGLQFLFEYFSETQRNKGNFPGRFSGRQFSNSRSEMNVSTLELGDSALYLCASSWGLAGVSKNIQYFGAGTRLSVL.

This chain connects TRBV27 to TRBJ2-4; TRBD1 is a possible D gene (5 bases). V was clipped by 4 bases and J by 0 bases, with 16 bases between them. CDR1 MNHEY and CDR2 SMNVEV come from the germline V gene (reference sequence). This CDR3 is 17 amino acids long. The DNA of the CDR3 is TGTGCCAGCAGTTCCCAAGGGGTCTTACTAGCCAAAAACATTCAGTACTTC. Translated, it gives CASSSQGVLLAKNIQYF.

The count of this clonotype is one. The rearrangement joins TRBV27 to TRBJ2-3; D might be TRBD2 (6 bases). V was pared by 5 bases and J by 6 bases, with 15 bases between. Germline CDR1 is MNHEY and CDR2 is SMNVEV (reference sequence). CDR3 length equals 14 residues. The CDR3 nucleotides read TGTGCCAGCAGTGGGGCGGGGTTGGCGGATACGCAGTATTTT. The encoded protein is CASSGAGLADTQYF.

This sequence joins TRBV6-4 and TRBJ2-3; 7 bases line up with TRBD1. Per the germline V gene, CDR1 is MRHNA and CDR2 is SNTAGT. The V segment lost 3 bases and the J segment 0 bases; nucleotides outside the gene matches: 3. CDR3 length equals 15 residues. The CDR3, as DNA: TGTGCCAGCAGTGAAGGGACAGCCAGCACAGATACGCAGTATTTT. Translated: CASSEGTASTDTQYF.

The chain is built from TRBV28 and TRBJ2-2, with 9 bases aligning to TRBD1. The CDR3 loop spans 16 amino acids. The germline V gene encodes CDR1 MDHEN and CDR2 SYDVKM. J gave up 0 bases and V 3 bases, and 2 bases lay outside the gene matches. The CDR3 protein is CASSLGTGTNTGELFF. As DNA, the CDR3 is TGTGCCAGCAGTTTGGGGACAGGGACGAACACCGGGGAGCTGTTTTTT.